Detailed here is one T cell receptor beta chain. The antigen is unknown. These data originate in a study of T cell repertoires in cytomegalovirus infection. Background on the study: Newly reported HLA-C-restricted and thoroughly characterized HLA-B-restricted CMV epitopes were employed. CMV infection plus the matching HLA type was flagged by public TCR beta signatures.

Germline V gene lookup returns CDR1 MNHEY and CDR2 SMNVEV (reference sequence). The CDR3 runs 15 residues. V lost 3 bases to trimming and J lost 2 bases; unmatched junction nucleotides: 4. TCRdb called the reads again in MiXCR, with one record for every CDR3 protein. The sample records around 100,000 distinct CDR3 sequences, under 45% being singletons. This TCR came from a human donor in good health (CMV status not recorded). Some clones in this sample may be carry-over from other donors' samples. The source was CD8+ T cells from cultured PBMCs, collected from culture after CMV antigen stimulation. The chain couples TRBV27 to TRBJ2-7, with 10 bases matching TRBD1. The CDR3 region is CASSFGTGATYEQYF. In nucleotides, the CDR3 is TGTGCCAGCAGTTTCGGGACAGGGGCCACCTACGAGCAGTACTTC.